These T cell receptor beta chains were read from a single sample in a study of blood T cell repertoires in COVID-19. Produced via immunoSEQ multiplex PCR; TCRdb's table is partial and in-frame only. The data contain about 200,000 clones, under 80% of them seen just once; the ten biggest clones take up approximately 16%. Sequenced: PBMCs or T cells enriched from blood (not recorded which). The receptors come from a woman in her 50s with acute COVID-19. CDR3s include the opening cysteine and the closing phenylalanine or tryptophan. Each record gives: D gene, J gene, V gene, clone size, CDR3 DNA, CDR3 protein. A D gene is named only where the DNA matches it firmly. Clone size is given for some rows only: seen once, a few or many times, or a class if the clone is expanded.

d_call: TRBD2; j_call: TRBJ2-1; v_call: TRBV7-2; clone_size: NA; cdr3_nt: TGTGCCAGCAGCTCATCTAGCGGGGGGTACAATGAGCAGTTCTTC; cdr3_aa: CASSSSSGGYNEQFF
d_call: NA; j_call: TRBJ2-6; v_call: TRBV5-5; clone_size: NA; cdr3_nt: TGTGCCAGCAGCTTGGTCGGGGGCTCTGGGGCCAACGTCCTGACTTTC; cdr3_aa: CASSLVGGSGANVLTF
d_call: NA; j_call: TRBJ1-1; v_call: TRBV19; clone_size: NA; cdr3_nt: TGTGCCAGTAGTTGGAGTAAGGCTGAAGCTTTCTTT; cdr3_aa: CASSWSKAEAFF
d_call: NA; j_call: TRBJ2-5; v_call: TRBV19; clone_size: NA; cdr3_nt: TGTGCCAGTAGTATAGGGGCCTCCCAAGAGACCCAGTACTTC; cdr3_aa: CASSIGASQETQYF
d_call: NA; j_call: TRBJ1-6; v_call: TRBV7-9; clone_size: NA; cdr3_nt: TGTGCCAGCAGCTTGGTACAGGTTAATTCACCCCTCCACTTT; cdr3_aa: CASSLVQVNSPLHF
d_call: TRBD1; j_call: TRBJ1-1; v_call: TRBV11-1; clone_size: NA; cdr3_nt: TGTGCCAGCAGCCCAGCAGGATGGGGACAGGAAGCTTTCTTT; cdr3_aa: CASSPAGWGQEAFF
d_call: NA; j_call: TRBJ1-1; v_call: TRBV19; clone_size: few; cdr3_nt: TGTGCCAGTAGTCGCGAGAACAGGGTTGCTGAAGCTTTCTTT; cdr3_aa: CASSRENRVAEAFF
d_call: NA; j_call: TRBJ2-5; v_call: TRBV7-7; clone_size: NA; cdr3_nt: TGTGCTAGCACCCCCGGGCTCGCGGGGCTCCAAGAGACCCAGTACTTC; cdr3_aa: CASTPGLAGLQETQYF
d_call: NA; j_call: TRBJ1-5; v_call: TRBV6-2/TRBV6-3; clone_size: NA; cdr3_nt: TGTGCCAGCAGCGTACAAGCTAGTAGCAATCAGCCCCAGCATTTT; cdr3_aa: CASSVQASSNQPQHF
d_call: NA; j_call: TRBJ1-1; v_call: TRBV18; clone_size: NA; cdr3_nt: TGTGCCAGCTCTATCCCCGGGGGAGGGAACACTGAAGCTTTCTTT; cdr3_aa: CASSIPGGGNTEAFF
d_call: TRBD1; j_call: TRBJ1-1; v_call: TRBV30; clone_size: NA; cdr3_nt: TGTGCCTGGAAGGGGGCCACTGAAGCTTTCTTT; cdr3_aa: CAWKGATEAFF
d_call: NA; j_call: TRBJ1-3; v_call: TRBV9; clone_size: few; cdr3_nt: TGTGCCAGCAGCGTCGGAGGTGTCTCTGGAAACACCATATATTTT; cdr3_aa: CASSVGGVSGNTIYF
d_call: NA; j_call: TRBJ2-3; v_call: TRBV5-5; clone_size: NA; cdr3_nt: TGTGCCAGCAGCCCCAACTATTTTTCCAGCACAGATACGCAGTATTTT; cdr3_aa: CASSPNYFSSTDTQYF
d_call: TRBD2; j_call: TRBJ2-3; v_call: TRBV24-1; clone_size: NA; cdr3_nt: TGTGCCACCAGTGATTTTACGGGGGGGAGCACAGATACGCAGTATTTT; cdr3_aa: CATSDFTGGSTDTQYF
d_call: TRBD2; j_call: TRBJ2-3; v_call: TRBV11-1; clone_size: NA; cdr3_nt: TGTGCCAGCAGGCTCAGGGTAGCGGGGAGCACAGATACGCAGTATTTT; cdr3_aa: CASRLRVAGSTDTQYF
d_call: TRBD1; j_call: TRBJ2-1; v_call: TRBV2; clone_size: NA; cdr3_nt: TGTGCCAGCAGTCAACAGGGGAATGAGCAGTTCTTC; cdr3_aa: CASSQQGNEQFF
d_call: NA; j_call: TRBJ1-2; v_call: TRBV7-9; clone_size: once; cdr3_nt: TGTGCCAGCAGCTTAGTTCCGTCGGGCTACACCTTC; cdr3_aa: CASSLVPSGYTF
d_call: TRBD1; j_call: TRBJ2-3; v_call: TRBV6-5; clone_size: NA; cdr3_nt: TGTGCCTCCTCCTCCGGACAGGGCACAGATACGCAGTATTTT; cdr3_aa: CASSSGQGTDTQYF
d_call: TRBD2; j_call: TRBJ2-2; v_call: TRBV7-2; clone_size: NA; cdr3_nt: TGTGCCAGCAGCTCCCTAGCGGGGGGGGGAGGGGAGCTGTTTTTT; cdr3_aa: CASSSLAGGGGELFF
d_call: TRBD2; j_call: TRBJ2-2; v_call: TRBV27; clone_size: NA; cdr3_nt: TGTGCCACGCGGGTGACTAGCGGGGACGCGAACACCGGGGAGCTGTTTTTT; cdr3_aa: CATRVTSGDANTGELFF
d_call: TRBD2; j_call: TRBJ2-4; v_call: TRBV6-6; clone_size: NA; cdr3_nt: TGTGCCAGCAGTCCAGGACTAGCGGGTGTGGCCAAAAACATTCAGTACTTC; cdr3_aa: CASSPGLAGVAKNIQYF
d_call: NA; j_call: TRBJ1-2; v_call: TRBV13; clone_size: NA; cdr3_nt: TGTGCCAGCAGCTTCCAGGGTGTGCATGGCTACACCTTC; cdr3_aa: CASSFQGVHGYTF
d_call: NA; j_call: TRBJ1-1; v_call: TRBV11-2; clone_size: NA; cdr3_nt: TGTGCCAGCAGCTCAAGGGAGGGGGGGTACACTGAAGCTTTCTTT; cdr3_aa: CASSSREGGYTEAFF
d_call: NA; j_call: TRBJ1-1; v_call: TRBV19; clone_size: NA; cdr3_nt: TGTGCCAGTAGTACGACAGATTATGGGAACACTGAAGCTTTCTTT; cdr3_aa: CASSTTDYGNTEAFF
d_call: TRBD1; j_call: TRBJ2-2; v_call: TRBV5-1; clone_size: NA; cdr3_nt: TGCGCCAGCGGACAGGGGGCTGAAACCGGGGAGCTGTTTTTT; cdr3_aa: CASGQGAETGELFF
d_call: NA; j_call: TRBJ1-2; v_call: TRBV12-3/TRBV12-4; clone_size: once; cdr3_nt: TGTGCCAGCAGTGGCCCAGGGTACGGCTACACCTTC; cdr3_aa: CASSGPGYGYTF
d_call: TRBD1; j_call: TRBJ1-4; v_call: TRBV29-1; clone_size: once; cdr3_nt: TGCAGCGTTCGTGGACAGGGTGGGGAAAAACTGTTTTTT; cdr3_aa: CSVRGQGGEKLFF
d_call: TRBD1; j_call: TRBJ1-1; v_call: TRBV30; clone_size: NA; cdr3_nt: TGTGCCTGGAGTGTACGGGCAGGGGGGGAAGCTTTCTTT; cdr3_aa: CAWSVRAGGEAFF
d_call: TRBD1; j_call: TRBJ1-6; v_call: TRBV6-5; clone_size: NA; cdr3_nt: TGTGCCAGCAGTTTATTTGACAGGGACTCACCCCTCCACTTT; cdr3_aa: CASSLFDRDSPLHF
d_call: TRBD2; j_call: TRBJ2-3; v_call: TRBV5-1; clone_size: NA; cdr3_nt: TGCGCCAGCAGCGCGGGACTAGCGGGGGGAAGTAAGGGCACAGATACGCAGTATTTT; cdr3_aa: CASSAGLAGGSKGTDTQYF
d_call: NA; j_call: TRBJ1-5; v_call: TRBV3-1/TRBV3-2; clone_size: NA; cdr3_nt: TGTGCCAGCAGCCACGGGGGGCCTCAGCCCCAGCATTTT; cdr3_aa: CASSHGGPQPQHF
d_call: NA; j_call: TRBJ1-4; v_call: TRBV13; clone_size: NA; cdr3_nt: TGTGCCAGCAGCGGGGGCCTTTTGGGGGTCAATGAAAAACTGTTTTTT; cdr3_aa: CASSGGLLGVNEKLFF
d_call: NA; j_call: TRBJ1-4; v_call: TRBV7-9; clone_size: NA; cdr3_nt: TGTGCCAGCAGCCCACAGTCCACTAATGAAAAACTGTTTTTT; cdr3_aa: CASSPQSTNEKLFF
d_call: TRBD1; j_call: TRBJ1-5; v_call: TRBV19; clone_size: NA; cdr3_nt: TGTGCCAGTAGTATAGGCGGGACAGGCAATCAGCCCCAGCATTTT; cdr3_aa: CASSIGGTGNQPQHF
d_call: NA; j_call: TRBJ2-2; v_call: TRBV5-1; clone_size: once; cdr3_nt: TGCGCCAGCAGCTTGACCGAGAGAACCGGGGAGCTGTTTTTT; cdr3_aa: CASSLTERTGELFF
d_call: TRBD1; j_call: TRBJ2-5; v_call: TRBV6-2/TRBV6-3; clone_size: NA; cdr3_nt: TGTGCCAGCAGTTACACAGGGACAGACCAAGAGACCCAGTACTTC; cdr3_aa: CASSYTGTDQETQYF
d_call: TRBD2; j_call: TRBJ2-1; v_call: TRBV7-2; clone_size: NA; cdr3_nt: TGTGCCAGCAGCCCCGGACTAGCGGGGGCCGTAGTCCCCTACAATGAGCAGTTCTTC; cdr3_aa: CASSPGLAGAVVPYNEQFF
d_call: TRBD1; j_call: TRBJ2-5; v_call: TRBV5-4; clone_size: NA; cdr3_nt: TGTGCCAGCAGCTTGGCCGGGTCAGGGGGGACCCAGTACTTC; cdr3_aa: CASSLAGSGGTQYF
d_call: NA; j_call: TRBJ1-1; v_call: TRBV12-5; clone_size: NA; cdr3_nt: TGTGCTAGTGGTTTGGAGGGCAGGGGAGCTTTCTTT; cdr3_aa: CASGLEGRGAFF
d_call: NA; j_call: TRBJ1-3; v_call: TRBV3-1/TRBV3-2; clone_size: NA; cdr3_nt: TGTGCCAGATCAGACAGGTCCGCCTCTGGAAACACCATATATTTT; cdr3_aa: CARSDRSASGNTIYF
d_call: NA; j_call: TRBJ1-1; v_call: TRBV7-9; clone_size: few; cdr3_nt: TGTGCCAGCAGCTCACAAGATTACAGGGTGGCGGAAGCTTTCTTT; cdr3_aa: CASSSQDYRVAEAFF
d_call: TRBD1; j_call: TRBJ2-5; v_call: TRBV28; clone_size: NA; cdr3_nt: TGTGCCAGCAGTTCACCAGCTACAGGGGCGGGAGAGACCCAGTACTTC; cdr3_aa: CASSSPATGAGETQYF
d_call: TRBD2; j_call: TRBJ2-5; v_call: TRBV7-9; clone_size: NA; cdr3_nt: TGTGCCAGCAGCTTAGTGGGACTAGCGGCTCAGTACTTC; cdr3_aa: CASSLVGLAAQYF
d_call: TRBD1; j_call: TRBJ1-1; v_call: TRBV5-1; clone_size: NA; cdr3_nt: TGCGCCAGTAGCAGGGGGGAGAGGACAGGGTTTCCCACTGAAGCTTTCTTT; cdr3_aa: CASSRGERTGFPTEAFF
d_call: NA; j_call: TRBJ1-4; v_call: TRBV7-8; clone_size: NA; cdr3_nt: TGTGCCAGCAGCCGGGGGGGGCGAGAAAAACTGTTTTTT; cdr3_aa: CASSRGGREKLFF
d_call: NA; j_call: TRBJ2-1; v_call: TRBV6-2/TRBV6-3; clone_size: NA; cdr3_nt: TGTGCCAGCAGTTGGGGGGTCTATGAGCAGTTCTTC; cdr3_aa: CASSWGVYEQFF
d_call: NA; j_call: TRBJ1-5; v_call: TRBV6-1; clone_size: NA; cdr3_nt: TGTGCCAGCAGTCGGGATGAATCAGCCCAGCATTTT; cdr3_aa: CASSRDESAQHF
d_call: NA; j_call: TRBJ1-2; v_call: TRBV5-6; clone_size: NA; cdr3_nt: TGTGCCAGCAGCATCTCCCGGGGTTCCTATGGCTACACCTTC; cdr3_aa: CASSISRGSYGYTF
d_call: NA; j_call: TRBJ1-1; v_call: TRBV27; clone_size: NA; cdr3_nt: TGTGCCAGCAGTTTAGGGGGACTCAACACTGAAGCTTTCTTT; cdr3_aa: CASSLGGLNTEAFF
d_call: NA; j_call: TRBJ1-2; v_call: TRBV4-1; clone_size: NA; cdr3_nt: TGCGCCAGCAGCCAAGATGTGGCAGTCCAGAGGGGCTACACCTTC; cdr3_aa: CASSQDVAVQRGYTF
d_call: NA; j_call: TRBJ2-3; v_call: TRBV19; clone_size: NA; cdr3_nt: TGTGCCAGTAGTATATATCATCGTTCGGAGGCGGCAGATACGCAGTATTTT; cdr3_aa: CASSIYHRSEAADTQYF
d_call: NA; j_call: TRBJ1-5; v_call: TRBV7-2; clone_size: NA; cdr3_nt: TGTGCCAGCAGCTTAGTGTTGGCAGGGGTGTTCAATCAGCCCCAGCATTTT; cdr3_aa: CASSLVLAGVFNQPQHF
d_call: TRBD1; j_call: TRBJ1-5; v_call: TRBV2; clone_size: NA; cdr3_nt: TGTGCCAGCGCCGACAGGGATATCAATCAGCCCCAGCATTTT; cdr3_aa: CASADRDINQPQHF
d_call: TRBD1; j_call: TRBJ1-1; v_call: TRBV24-1; clone_size: once; cdr3_nt: TGTGCCACCAGAACGGGACAGGGGACTTCCGAAGCTTTCTTT; cdr3_aa: CATRTGQGTSEAFF